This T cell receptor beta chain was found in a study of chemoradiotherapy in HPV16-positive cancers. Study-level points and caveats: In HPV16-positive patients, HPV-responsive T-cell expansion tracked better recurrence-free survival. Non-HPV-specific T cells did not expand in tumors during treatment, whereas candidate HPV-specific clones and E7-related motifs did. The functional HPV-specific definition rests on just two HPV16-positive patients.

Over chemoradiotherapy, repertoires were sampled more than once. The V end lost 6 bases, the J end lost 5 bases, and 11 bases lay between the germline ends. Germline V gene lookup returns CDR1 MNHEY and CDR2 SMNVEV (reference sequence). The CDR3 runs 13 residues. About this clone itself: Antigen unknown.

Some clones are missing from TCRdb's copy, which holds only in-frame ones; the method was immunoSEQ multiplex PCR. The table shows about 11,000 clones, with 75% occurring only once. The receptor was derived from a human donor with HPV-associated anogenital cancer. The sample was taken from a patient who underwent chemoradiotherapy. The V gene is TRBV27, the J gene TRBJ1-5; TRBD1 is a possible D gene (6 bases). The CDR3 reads CASRAQGYQPQHF. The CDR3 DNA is TGTGCCAGCAGGGCCCAGGGGTATCAGCCCCAGCATTTT.